This entry is about one TCR beta chain. These data are taken from a study of blood T cell repertoires in COVID-19. In the study overall: The United States, Italy and Spain were the sources of the acute and convalescent COVID-19 samples. Sample material is recorded as cDNA or gDNA derived from T cells, B-cell-depleted T cells, or PBMCs.

A Seattle source enrolled patients during active infection and followed them longitudinally. The CDR3 totals 16 residues. Germline V gene lookup returns CDR1 SGHNT and CDR2 YYREEE (reference sequence). The ends lost 4 bases at V and 4 bases at J; junction bases unmatched: 10. Sequencing was performed with immunoSEQ multiplex PCR; in TCRdb, only in-frame clones are kept and a portion is missing. The top ten hold over 2% of the sample, which has about 220,000 clones, 70% to 90% seen once. Specimen: peripheral blood. This TCR came from a woman between 65 and 79 years old with COVID-19, enrolled during active disease. This chain links TRBV5-4 with TRBJ2-1; 8 nucleotides agree with TRBD1. CDR3 coding DNA: TGTGCCAGCAGCACCCAGGGGGCTCTTAAGTACAATGAGCAGTTCTTC. Its translation: CASSTQGALKYNEQFF.